This T cell receptor (beta chain) was sequenced for a study of CD4 T cells in lung cancer (dated by TCRdb to about 2019). Looking at the study overall: To find responses to candidate mutation-encoded neoepitopes, the study screened blood T cells from NSCLC patients and isolated neoantigen-specific CD4+ T-cell clones and TCRs. Treatments received by the patients before blood donation included platinum chemotherapy, and some patients received nivolumab or pembrolizumab. Deep sequencing of TCRB was used to follow the frequency of neoantigen-specific clonotypes in tumor resections, non-adjacent lung and cultured T-cell products. A handful of patients undergoing curative-intent resections for stage I-III non-small cell lung cancer provided the tumor and non-adjacent lung tissue. The resected patients had lung adenocarcinoma or squamous cell carcinoma, were aged 60 to 69 at blood donation, and mostly were former smokers. Study-wide findings and limitations: Some responses derived from blood might reflect in vitro priming of naive T cells or cross-reactivity instead of memory responses to the cancer.

The germline V and J ends show losses of 1 base and 5 bases respectively, and no gene match explains 5 bases of the junction. Including the terminal cysteine and phenylalanine, the CDR3 comprises 15 residues. The sequence is cut down to CDR3 DNA, 45 bases in frame from base 1. Looking up the germline V gene yields CDR1 SGHVS and CDR2 FQNEAQ. The library was made by the immunoSEQ multiplex PCR assay. DNA was isolated with Qiagen DNeasy or QIAamp micro DNA kits and TCRB sequenced with the Adaptive Biotechnology human TCRB sequencing kit. An Illumina MiSeq was used to sequence the TCRB libraries. Under the source paper's analysis protocol: The kit provider's software was used to analyze TCRB sequence data, and Fisher's exact test was used to test clonotype templates for tumor enrichment. The table comes from immuneACCESS by way of TCRdb, which keeps in-frame sequences with V and J called. Part of the clones is missing from these tables; in studies checked, under half for an unresolved V gene and the rest for unknown reasons. Clone size and V and J calls were adopted from that table, with D and trimming inferred from the DNA. This sample gives approximately 10,000 clones in total; over 60% of them show up just once. The biggest ten clones account for roughly 15% of the sample.

As concerns this clone: Its antigen is currently not known. No qualities accompany the bases; no much larger clone lies one base away.

From the same resection, non-adjacent lung tissue was collected as far as possible from the malignant lesion, at a distance of at least 3 cm. This clonotype originated in a man aged 60 to 69 with non-small cell lung cancer. The sequenced sample consisted of normal lung tissue taken away from the tumor. Rearrangement joined TRBV7-8 to TRBJ2-3; TRBD1 fits 8 bases in the junction. The DNA reads as follows: TGTGCCAGCAGCTTAGAACAGGGGGGTGGAGATACGCAGTATTTT. This translates into CASSLEQGGGDTQYF.